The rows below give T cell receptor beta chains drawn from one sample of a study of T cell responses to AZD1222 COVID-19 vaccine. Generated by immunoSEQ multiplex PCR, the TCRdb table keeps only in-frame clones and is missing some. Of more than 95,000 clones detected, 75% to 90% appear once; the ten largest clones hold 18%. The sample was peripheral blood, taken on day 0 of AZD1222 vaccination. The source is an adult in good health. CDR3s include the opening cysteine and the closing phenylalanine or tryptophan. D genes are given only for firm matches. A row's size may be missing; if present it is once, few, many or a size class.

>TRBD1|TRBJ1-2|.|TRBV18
TGTGCCAGCTCACCAAATCTCGGGACAGGCCTTAACTATGGCTACACCTTC
CASSPNLGTGLNYGYTF
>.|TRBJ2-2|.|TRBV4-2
TGTGCCAGCAGCCAAGTTAGCCCATCCGGGGAGCTGTTTTTT
CASSQVSPSGELFF
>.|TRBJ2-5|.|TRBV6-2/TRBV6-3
TGTGCCAGCAGTTACTCTCAGGGGCGAGAGACCCAGTACTTC
CASSYSQGRETQYF
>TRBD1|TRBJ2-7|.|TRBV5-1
TGCGCCAGCAGCGTGAATACAGGGGGCTCCTACGAGCAGTACTTC
CASSVNTGGSYEQYF
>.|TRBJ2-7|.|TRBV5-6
TGTGCCAGCAGTTCGACGGGGTCCGAGTACGAGCAGTACTTC
CASSSTGSEYEQYF
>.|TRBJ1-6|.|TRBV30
TGTGCCTGGAGTGACCCCTCCTATAATTCACCCCTCCACTTT
CAWSDPSYNSPLHF
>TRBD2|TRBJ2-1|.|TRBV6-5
TGTGCCAGCAGTCGCAGCGGGGGGGCCACTGAGCAGTTCTTC
CASSRSGGATEQFF
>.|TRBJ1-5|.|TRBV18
TGTGCCAGCTCACCGATGGTAGCTAGCAATCAGCCCCAGCATTTT
CASSPMVASNQPQHF
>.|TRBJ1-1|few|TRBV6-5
TGTGCCAGCAGTCCAGGGTTGAACACTGAAGCTTTCTTT
CASSPGLNTEAFF
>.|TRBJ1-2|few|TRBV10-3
TGTGCCATCACCCCCGGCCTGGAGTCAAGGTATGGCTACACCTTC
CAITPGLESRYGYTF
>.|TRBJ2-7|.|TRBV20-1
TGCAGTGCTAGTAGGTCCCAAAATACATCCCCTACCTACGAGCAGTACTTC
CSASRSQNTSPTYEQYF
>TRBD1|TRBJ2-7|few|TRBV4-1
TGCGCCAGCAGCCAAGTCACAGGGGCCCCCTACGAGCAGTACTTC
CASSQVTGAPYEQYF
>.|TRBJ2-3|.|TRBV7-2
TGTGCCAGCAGCTCCCAGGGGGCGGGGGCGCACGATACGCAGTATTTT
CASSSQGAGAHDTQYF
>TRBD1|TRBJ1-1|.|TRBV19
TGTGCCAGTAGCAGGGGGAGGGGAACTGAAGCTTTCTTT
CASSRGRGTEAFF
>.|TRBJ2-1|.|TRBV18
TGTGCCAGCTCACCACAGTGGGGGGGCTTCAATGAGCAGTTCTTC
CASSPQWGGFNEQFF
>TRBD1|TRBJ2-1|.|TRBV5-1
TGCGCCAGCAGCTCCTCCGGGACAGGTCGTGGGAATGAGCAGTTCTTC
CASSSSGTGRGNEQFF
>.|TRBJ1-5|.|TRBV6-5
TGTGCCAGCAGTTACTCGAGGGGGGAACAGCCCCAGCATTTT
CASSYSRGEQPQHF